This T cell receptor beta chain stems from a study of cytomegalovirus exposure and HLA in healthy donors. Primers included in the PCR were 60 Vbeta and 13 Jbeta primers. The protocol was immunoSEQ multiplex PCR, while the TCRdb copy is restricted to in-frame clones and leaves out a portion. The sample consists of 150,000 to 200,000 clones, 60% to 85% of them appearing once. This cohort consisted of healthy bone marrow donors. For this clone: Its antigen is not identified.

Whole-study results and caveats: The listing of some 170 TCR beta chains classed them as cytomegalovirus-associated. Sequencing artifact likely explains a cluster of highly shared sequence variants. In a later analysis, at a false discovery rate of 0.05, some 17,000 TCR beta sequences were associated with HLA alleles.

This TCR derives from a male donor in good health and CMV-seronegative. Sample: PBMCs.

The CDR3 loop reads CAISEGRANWYTF. The DNA of the CDR3 is TGTGCCATCAGTGAGGGCAGGGCCAATTGGTACACCTTC. The gene calls are TRBV10-3 and TRBJ1-2; D possibly corresponds to TRBD1 (5 bases). CDR1 is ENHRY and CDR2 is SYGVKD in the germline V gene. Trimming pared 2 bases from V and 11 bases from J, leaving 15 bases between. The CDR3 is 13 residues long.